This T cell receptor beta chain came from a study of neurological immune-mediated disorders. Study outcomes and limitations: Levels of TCR clonal expansion peaked in HTLV-1-associated myelopathy and reached their lowest in multiple sclerosis, under those of healthy controls.

This clonotype was counted many times. Its target is unknown. Looked up from germline, CDR1 is ENHRY and CDR2 is SYGVKD. V was trimmed by 3 bases and J by 7 bases, leaving 7 bases between them. CDR3 length equals 12 residues. A 10-nucleotide random UMI tagged transcripts in template-switch 5'RACE cDNA synthesis. TCRdb redid the calling of the 5' RACE reads with MiXCR, one entry per CDR3 protein. The sample yields nearly 45,000 distinct CDR3 sequences, about 13% seen once. Unsorted libraries were generated from 2 million PBMCs held at -80 degrees C. The sequence was collected from a female donor in good health. The gene calls are TRBV10-3 and TRBJ2-1; D call uncertain. The sequenced sample consisted of PBMCs. The CDR3 bases are TGTGCCATCAGTGACGGTACGAATGAGCAGTTCTTC. Amino acids: CAISDGTNEQFF.